The 10 T cell receptor beta chains in this list originate from one sample, sequenced in a study of T-cell reconstitution after alpha-beta-depleted transplantation in children. For TCRbeta, the library was prepared with unique molecular identifiers. Each CDR3 protein is one row after TCRdb ran MiXCR on the PCR reads. The profile covers about 610,000 distinct CDR3 sequences, with about 10% appearing a single time and less than 5% taken by the ten largest. This specimen consisted of PBMCs from the stem cell graft donor, obtained from the stem cell graft. These receptors all come from a human donor who donated a stem cell graft to a child with acute myeloid leukemia.

This clonotype was seen only a few times. This rearrangement joins TRBV20-1 to TRBJ2-5; either TRBD1 or TRBD2 may fit D (6 bases each). This CDR3 has 15 residues. V lost 6 bases and J 5 bases, leaving 22 bases between the germline ends. CDR1 is DFQATT, CDR2 SNEGSKA, per germline (reference sequence). CDR3 in DNA: TGCAGTGCCAGTGGAGGGACAACCACTGTGGAGACCCAGTACTTC. Protein sequence: CSASGGTTTVETQYF.

V and J are TRBV20-1 and TRBJ1-2; a possible D gene is TRBD1 (6 bases). The length of the CDR3 is 11 residues. Looked up from germline, CDR1 is DFQATT and CDR2 is SNEGSKA (reference sequence). The V end was cut by 8 bases, the J end by 2 bases, with 9 bases between. CDR3 nucleotide sequence: TGCAGTCTCAGGGGCAACTATGGCTACACCTTC. Its protein product is CSLRGNYGYTF.

The chain carries TRBV7-2 and TRBJ2-3; D not certain. Trimming took off 5 bases at V and 6 bases at J, with 24 bases between the two ends. The length of the CDR3 is 17 residues. CDR1 and CDR2 (germline): SGHTA, FQGNSA. The chain's CDR3 is CASSADGALGIVDTQYF. The CDR3 bases are TGTGCCAGCAGCGCGGACGGTGCTTTGGGGATTGTCGATACGCAGTATTTT. Filled out from reference TRBV7-2 and TRBJ2-3, the complete variable domain reads GAGVSQSPSNKVTEKGKDVELRCDPISGHTALYWYRQSLGQGLEFLIYFQGNSAPDKSGLPSDRFSAERTGGSVSTLTIQRTQQEDSAVYLCASSADGALGIVDTQYFGPGTRLTVL.

This clonotype was detected a few times. The chain employs TRBV27 and TRBJ2-5; TRBD2 aligns across 8 bases. J was trimmed by 4 bases and V by 6 bases; bases with no gene match: 7. The CDR3 has 14 residues. Germline V lookup: CDR1 MNHEY, CDR2 SMNVEV (reference sequence). The CDR3 DNA reads as TGTGCCAGCAGCCCTGTGGGACTAGGAGAGACCCAGTACTTC. Protein: CASSPVGLGETQYF.

This clonotype was observed a handful of times. The rearrangement joins TRBV11-2 to TRBJ2-2; D is unresolved. Germline V lookup: CDR1 SGHAT, CDR2 FQNNGV. The CDR3 consists of 11 residues. Trimming stripped 5 bases from V and 7 bases from J, with 5 bases between. The CDR3 DNA reads TGTGCCAGCAGCCGTATCGGGGAGCTGTTTTTT. Protein sequence: CASSRIGELFF.

This clonotype was seen many times. This sequence joins TRBV9 and TRBJ2-7; D is possibly TRBD2 (6 bases). Trimming removed 2 bases from V and 7 bases from J, with 16 bases in between. This CDR3 spans 14 amino acids. Germline-derived CDR1 and CDR2 are SGDLS and YYNGEE. The CDR3 sequence: CASSVQGSAGEQYF. The DNA for the CDR3 is TGTGCCAGCAGCGTGCAGGGTAGCGCGGGGGAGCAGTACTTC.

This clonotype was seen a handful of times. The chain is built from TRBV29-1 and TRBJ1-4; D uncertain. Trimming removed 8 bases at V and 0 bases at J, with 10 bases between. There are 13 residues in the CDR3. The germline V gene encodes CDR1 SQVTM and CDR2 ANQGSEA. In nucleotides, the CDR3 is TGCAGCATCCAGCGGGCAACTAATGAAAAACTGTTTTTT. Its protein product is CSIQRATNEKLFF.

The V gene is TRBV11-2, the J gene TRBJ2-2, with TRBD2 matching over 12 bases. Germline V CDR1 and CDR2: SGHAT, FQNNGV. The length of the CDR3 is 21 residues. J lost 0 bases, V lost 6 bases, and 17 bases had no gene match. CDR3 bases: TGTGCCAGCAGGGAAATACCGGGACTAGCGGGCGAGAATGCGAACACCGGGGAGCTGTTTTTT. The encoded protein is CASREIPGLAGENANTGELFF.

This clonotype has at least ten counts. The chain carries TRBV10-3 and TRBJ2-5; 10 bases fit TRBD2. The CDR3 loop spans 15 amino acids. The V gene end was trimmed by 3 bases and the J gene end by 0 bases; junction bases not matched to a gene: 1. CDR1 and CDR2 (germline): ENHRY, SYGVKD. CDR3 residues: CAISDGTSDQETQYF. The CDR3 DNA reads TGTGCCATCAGTGACGGGACTAGCGACCAAGAGACCCAGTACTTC.

This clonotype was seen many times. This rearrangement joins TRBV7-3 to TRBJ2-2; the D is unclear. In germline, CDR1 is SGHTA, CDR2 FQGTGA. CDR3 size: 11 residues. V was clipped by 7 bases and J by 2 bases, with 2 bases between them. The CDR3 bases are TGTGCCAGCACCAACACCGGGGAGCTGTTTTTT. This translates into CASTNTGELFF.